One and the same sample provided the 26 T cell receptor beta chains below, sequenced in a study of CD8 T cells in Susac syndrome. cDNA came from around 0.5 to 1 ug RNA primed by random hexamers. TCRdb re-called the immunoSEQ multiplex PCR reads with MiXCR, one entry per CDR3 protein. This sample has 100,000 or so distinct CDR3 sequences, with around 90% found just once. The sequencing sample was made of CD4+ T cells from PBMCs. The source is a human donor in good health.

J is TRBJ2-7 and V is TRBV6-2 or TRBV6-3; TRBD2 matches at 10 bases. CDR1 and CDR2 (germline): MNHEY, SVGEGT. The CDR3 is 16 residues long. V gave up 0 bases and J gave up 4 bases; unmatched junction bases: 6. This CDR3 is CASSYSRAGGPYEQYF. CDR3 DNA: TGTGCCAGCAGTTACTCGAGAGCGGGGGGGCCGTACGAGCAGTACTTC.

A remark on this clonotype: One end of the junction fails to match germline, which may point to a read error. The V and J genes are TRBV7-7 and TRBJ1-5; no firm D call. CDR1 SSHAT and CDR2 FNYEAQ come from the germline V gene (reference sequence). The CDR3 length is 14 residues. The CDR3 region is CASSLIDYNQPQHF. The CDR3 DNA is TGTGCTAGCAGCTTAATTGACTACAATCAGCCCCAGCATTTT.

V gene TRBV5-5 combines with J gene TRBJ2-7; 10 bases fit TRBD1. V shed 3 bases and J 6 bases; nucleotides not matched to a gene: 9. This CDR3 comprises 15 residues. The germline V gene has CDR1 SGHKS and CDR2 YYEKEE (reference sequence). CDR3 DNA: TGTGCCAGCAGCTCCGGGACAGGGGCGTTTACCGAGCAGTACTTC. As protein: CASSSGTGAFTEQYF.

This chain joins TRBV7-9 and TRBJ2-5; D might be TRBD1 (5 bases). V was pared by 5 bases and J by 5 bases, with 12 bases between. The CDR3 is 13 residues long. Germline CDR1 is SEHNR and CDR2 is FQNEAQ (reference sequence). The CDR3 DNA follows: TGTGCCAGCAGCCAGGGCAGGATTGAGACCCAGTACTTC. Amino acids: CASSQGRIETQYF.

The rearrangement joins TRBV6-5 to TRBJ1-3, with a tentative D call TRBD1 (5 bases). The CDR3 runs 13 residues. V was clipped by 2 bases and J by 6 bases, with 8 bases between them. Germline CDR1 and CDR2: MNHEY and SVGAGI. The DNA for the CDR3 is TGTGCCAGCAGTTACGGGGCTGAAAACACCATATATTTT. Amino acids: CASSYGAENTIYF.

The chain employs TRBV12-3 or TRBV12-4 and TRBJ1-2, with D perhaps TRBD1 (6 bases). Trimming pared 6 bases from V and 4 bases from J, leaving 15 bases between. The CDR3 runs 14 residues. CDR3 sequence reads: CASSPTGGSYGYTF. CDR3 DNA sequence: TGTGCCAGCAGCCCTACCGGGGGCAGCTATGGCTACACCTTC.

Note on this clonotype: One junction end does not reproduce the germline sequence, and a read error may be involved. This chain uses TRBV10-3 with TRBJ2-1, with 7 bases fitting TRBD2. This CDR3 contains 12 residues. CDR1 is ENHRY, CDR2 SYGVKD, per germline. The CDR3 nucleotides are TGTGCCATCAGTGAGTCGGGGGAGGGGCGACTCTTC. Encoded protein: CAISESGEGRLF.

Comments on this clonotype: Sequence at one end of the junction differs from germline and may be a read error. The CDR3 DNA reads as TGCGCCAGCAGCCATCTTGGAGCAGGGCCCGGTCACAGTTTT. It is translated as CASSHLGAGPGHSF. The chain couples TRBV4-3 to TRBJ2-3; the D gene is possibly TRBD1 (5 bases). The germline CDR1 and CDR2 sequences are LGHNA and YSLEER. CDR3 length: 14 amino acids.

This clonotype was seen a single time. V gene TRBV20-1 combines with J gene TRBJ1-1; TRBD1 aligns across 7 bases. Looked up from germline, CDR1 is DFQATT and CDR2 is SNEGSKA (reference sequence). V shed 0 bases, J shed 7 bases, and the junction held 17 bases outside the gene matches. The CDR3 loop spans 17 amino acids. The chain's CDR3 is CSARDPGRASAGGEAFF. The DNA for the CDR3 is TGCAGTGCTAGAGATCCCGGTCGAGCCTCCGCAGGGGGTGAAGCTTTCTTT.

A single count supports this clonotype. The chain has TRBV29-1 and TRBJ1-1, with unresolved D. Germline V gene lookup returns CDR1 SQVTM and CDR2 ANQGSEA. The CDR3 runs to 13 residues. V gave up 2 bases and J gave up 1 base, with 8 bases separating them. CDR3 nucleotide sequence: TGCAGCGTTGAAACGCACGGGAACACTGAAGCTTTCTTT. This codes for CSVETHGNTEAFF.

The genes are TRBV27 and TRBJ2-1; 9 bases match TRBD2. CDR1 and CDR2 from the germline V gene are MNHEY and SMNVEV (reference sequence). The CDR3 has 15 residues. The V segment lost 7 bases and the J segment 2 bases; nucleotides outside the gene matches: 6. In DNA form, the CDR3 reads TGTGCCAGCACCGTGACTAGCGGTCCCTACAATGAGCAGTTCTTC. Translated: CASTVTSGPYNEQFF.

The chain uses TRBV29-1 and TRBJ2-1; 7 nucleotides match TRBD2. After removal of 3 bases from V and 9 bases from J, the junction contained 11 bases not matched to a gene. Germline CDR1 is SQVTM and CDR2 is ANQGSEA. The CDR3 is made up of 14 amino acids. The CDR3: CSVDGREGRAEQFF. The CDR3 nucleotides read TGCAGCGTTGATGGGAGGGAGGGTAGGGCTGAGCAGTTCTTC.

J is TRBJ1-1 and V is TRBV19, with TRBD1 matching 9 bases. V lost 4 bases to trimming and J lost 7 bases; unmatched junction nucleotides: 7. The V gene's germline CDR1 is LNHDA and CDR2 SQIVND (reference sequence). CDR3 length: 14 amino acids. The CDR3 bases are TGTGCCAGTAGTAGCCGGACAGGGGACCTTGAAGCTTTCTTT. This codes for CASSSRTGDLEAFF.

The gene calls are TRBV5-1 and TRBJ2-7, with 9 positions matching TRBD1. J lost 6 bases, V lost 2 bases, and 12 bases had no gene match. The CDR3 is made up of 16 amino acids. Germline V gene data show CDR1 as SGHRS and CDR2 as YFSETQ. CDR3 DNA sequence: TGCGCCAGCAGCTTAATACCGGGACAGGGTCCCCCCGAGCAGTACTTC. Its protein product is CASSLIPGQGPPEQYF. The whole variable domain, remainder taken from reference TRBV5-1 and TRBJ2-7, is KAGVTQTPRYLIKTRGQQVTLSCSPISGHRSVSWYQQTPGQGLQFLFEYFSETQRNKGNFPGRFSGRQFSNSRSEMNVSTLELGDSALYLCASSLIPGQGPPEQYFGPGTRLTVT.

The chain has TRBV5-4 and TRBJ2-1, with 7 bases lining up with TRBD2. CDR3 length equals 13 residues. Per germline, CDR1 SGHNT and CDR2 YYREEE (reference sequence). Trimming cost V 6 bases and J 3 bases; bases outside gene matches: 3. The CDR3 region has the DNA TGTGCCAGCACTCGGGGGGACTACAATGAGCAGTTCTTC. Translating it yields CASTRGDYNEQFF.

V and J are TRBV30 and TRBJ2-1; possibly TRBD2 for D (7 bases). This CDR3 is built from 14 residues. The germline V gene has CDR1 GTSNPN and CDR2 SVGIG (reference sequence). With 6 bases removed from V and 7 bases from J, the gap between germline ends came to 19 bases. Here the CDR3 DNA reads TGTGCCTGCCGGGAGGAGGGGGTAGTTAATGAGCAGTTCTTC. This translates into CACREEGVVNEQFF.

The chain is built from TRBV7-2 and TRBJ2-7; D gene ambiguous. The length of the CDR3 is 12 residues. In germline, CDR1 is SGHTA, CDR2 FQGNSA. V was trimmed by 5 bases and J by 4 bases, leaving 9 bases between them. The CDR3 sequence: CASSANTYEQYF. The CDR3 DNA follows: TGTGCCAGCAGCGCTAACACGTACGAGCAGTACTTC.

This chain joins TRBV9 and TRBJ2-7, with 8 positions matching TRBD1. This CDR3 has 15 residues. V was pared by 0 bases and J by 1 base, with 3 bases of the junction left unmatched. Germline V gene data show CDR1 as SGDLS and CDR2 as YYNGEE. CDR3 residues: CASSVGRGPSYEQYF. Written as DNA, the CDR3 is TGTGCCAGCAGCGTAGGCAGGGGGCCATCCTACGAGCAGTACTTC.

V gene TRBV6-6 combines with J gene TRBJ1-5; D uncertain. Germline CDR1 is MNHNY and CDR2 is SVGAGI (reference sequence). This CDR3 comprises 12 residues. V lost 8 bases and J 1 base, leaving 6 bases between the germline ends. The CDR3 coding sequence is TGTGCCAGCTTTTCGAGCAATCAGCCCCAGCATTTT. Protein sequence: CASFSSNQPQHF.

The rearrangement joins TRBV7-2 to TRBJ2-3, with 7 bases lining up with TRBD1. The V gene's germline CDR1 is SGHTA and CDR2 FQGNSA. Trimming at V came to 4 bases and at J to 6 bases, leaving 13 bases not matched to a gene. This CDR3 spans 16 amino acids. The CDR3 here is CASSSPSRGLTDTQYF. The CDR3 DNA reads TGTGCCAGCAGCTCCCCTTCGAGGGGGCTCACGGATACGCAGTATTTT. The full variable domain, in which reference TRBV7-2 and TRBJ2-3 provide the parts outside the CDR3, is GAGVSQSPSNKVTEKGKDVELRCDPISGHTALYWYRQSLGQGLEFLIYFQGNSAPDKSGLPSDRFSAERTGGSVSTLTIQRTQQEDSAVYLCASSSPSRGLTDTQYFGPGTRLTVL.

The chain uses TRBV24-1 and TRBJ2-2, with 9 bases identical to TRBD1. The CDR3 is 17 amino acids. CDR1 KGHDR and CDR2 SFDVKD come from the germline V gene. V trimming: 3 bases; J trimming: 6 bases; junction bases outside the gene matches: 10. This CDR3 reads CATSDVTGQGTSGELFF. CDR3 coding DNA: TGTGCCACCAGTGATGTAACGGGACAGGGAACGTCCGGGGAGCTGTTTTTT.

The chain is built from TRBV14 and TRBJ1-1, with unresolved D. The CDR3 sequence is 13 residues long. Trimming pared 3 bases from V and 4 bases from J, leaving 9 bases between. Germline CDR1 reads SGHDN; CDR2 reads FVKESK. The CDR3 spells CASSQGYSTEAFF. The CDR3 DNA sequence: TGTGCCAGCAGCCAGGGGTATAGCACTGAAGCTTTCTTT.

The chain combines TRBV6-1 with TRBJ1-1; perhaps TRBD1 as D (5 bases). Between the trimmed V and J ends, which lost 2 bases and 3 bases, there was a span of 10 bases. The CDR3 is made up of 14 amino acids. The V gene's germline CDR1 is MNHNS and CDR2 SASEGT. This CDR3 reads CASSERTGDTEAFF. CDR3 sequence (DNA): TGTGCCAGCAGTGAACGGACGGGGGACACTGAAGCTTTCTTT.

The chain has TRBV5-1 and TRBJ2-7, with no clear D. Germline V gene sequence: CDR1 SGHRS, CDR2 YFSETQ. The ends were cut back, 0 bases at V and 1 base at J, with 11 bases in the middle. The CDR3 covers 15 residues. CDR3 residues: CASSLAGRLSYEQYF. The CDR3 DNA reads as TGCGCCAGCAGCTTGGCCGGACGGCTTTCCTACGAGCAGTACTTC. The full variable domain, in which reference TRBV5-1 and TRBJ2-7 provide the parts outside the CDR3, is KAGVTQTPRYLIKTRGQQVTLSCSPISGHRSVSWYQQTPGQGLQFLFEYFSETQRNKGNFPGRFSGRQFSNSRSEMNVSTLELGDSALYLCASSLAGRLSYEQYFGPGTRLTVT.

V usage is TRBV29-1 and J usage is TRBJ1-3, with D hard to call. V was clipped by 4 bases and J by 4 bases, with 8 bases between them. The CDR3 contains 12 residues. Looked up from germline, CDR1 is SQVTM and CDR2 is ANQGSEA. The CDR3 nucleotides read TGCAGCGTTGCCTTTGGGGGAAACACCATATATTTT. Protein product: CSVAFGGNTIYF.

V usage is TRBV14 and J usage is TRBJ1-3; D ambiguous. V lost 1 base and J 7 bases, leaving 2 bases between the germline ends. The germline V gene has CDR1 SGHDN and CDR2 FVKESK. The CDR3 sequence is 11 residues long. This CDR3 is CASSQGNTIYF. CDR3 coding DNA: TGTGCCAGCAGCCAAGGGAACACCATATATTTT. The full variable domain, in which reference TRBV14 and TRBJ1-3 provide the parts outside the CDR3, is EAGVTQFPSHSVIEKGQTVTLRCDPISGHDNLYWYRRVMGKEIKFLLHFVKESKQDESGMPNNRFLAERTGGTYSTLKVQPAELEDSGVYFCASSQGNTIYFGEGSWLTVV.